Described below is a single TCR beta chain sequence and its context. These data belong to a study of cytomegalovirus exposure and HLA in healthy donors. CDR3 length: 13 amino acids. Trimming pared 11 bases from V and 2 bases from J, leaving 15 bases between. The V gene's germline CDR1 is MDHEN and CDR2 SYDVKM. The PCR had 60 Vbeta and 13 Jbeta primers. Profiled with immunoSEQ multiplex PCR; TCRdb holds only in-frame clones, not every one. In the table there are over 150,000 clones, about 81% of which are singletons. This receptor was identified in a woman aged 50 to 65 in good health and CMV-seropositive. Sequencing was done on a sample of PBMCs. The genes are TRBV28 and TRBJ1-2, with a weak D call TRBD1 (6 bases). Here the CDR3 reads CAGRGGKNYGYTF. CDR3 sequence (DNA): TGTGCCGGTAGGGGGGGCAAGAACTATGGCTACACCTTC.